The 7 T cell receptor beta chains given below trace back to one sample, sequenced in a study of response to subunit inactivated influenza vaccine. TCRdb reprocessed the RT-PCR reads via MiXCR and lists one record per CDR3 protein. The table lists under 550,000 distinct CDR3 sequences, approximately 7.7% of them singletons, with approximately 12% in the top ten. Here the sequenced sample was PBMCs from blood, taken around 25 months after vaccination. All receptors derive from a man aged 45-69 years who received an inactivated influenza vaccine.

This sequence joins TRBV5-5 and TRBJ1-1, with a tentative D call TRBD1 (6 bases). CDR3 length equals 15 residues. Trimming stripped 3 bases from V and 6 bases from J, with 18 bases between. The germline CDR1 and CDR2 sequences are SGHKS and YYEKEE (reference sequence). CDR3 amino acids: CASSSLYRVVAEAFF. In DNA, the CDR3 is TGTGCCAGCAGCTCTTTGTACAGGGTAGTGGCTGAAGCTTTCTTT.

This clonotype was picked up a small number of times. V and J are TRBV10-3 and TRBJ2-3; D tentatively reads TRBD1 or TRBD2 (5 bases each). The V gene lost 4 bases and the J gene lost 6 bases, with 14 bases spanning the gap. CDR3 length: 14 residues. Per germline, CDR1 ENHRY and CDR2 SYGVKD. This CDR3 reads CAISGGRGMDTQYF. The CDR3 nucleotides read TGTGCCATCAGTGGGGGCCGGGGAATGGATACGCAGTATTTT.

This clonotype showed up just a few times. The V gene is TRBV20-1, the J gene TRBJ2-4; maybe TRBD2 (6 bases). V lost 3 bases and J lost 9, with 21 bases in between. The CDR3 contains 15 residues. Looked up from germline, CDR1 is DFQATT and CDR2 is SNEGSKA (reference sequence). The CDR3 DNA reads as TGCAGTGCTAGTGATTCGGCGGAGGGTTTCGGCATTCAGTACTTC. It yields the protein CSASDSAEGFGIQYF.

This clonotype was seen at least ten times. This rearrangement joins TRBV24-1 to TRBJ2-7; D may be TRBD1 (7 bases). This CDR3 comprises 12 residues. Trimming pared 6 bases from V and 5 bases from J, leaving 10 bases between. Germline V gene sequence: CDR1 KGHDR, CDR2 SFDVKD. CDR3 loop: CATSPGGNEQYF. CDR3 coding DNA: TGTGCCACCAGTCCAGGGGGGAACGAGCAGTACTTC.

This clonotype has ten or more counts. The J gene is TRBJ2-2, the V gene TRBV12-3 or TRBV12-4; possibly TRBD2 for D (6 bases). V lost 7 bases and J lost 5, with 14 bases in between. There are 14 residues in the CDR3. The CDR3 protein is CASTRGGLTGELFF. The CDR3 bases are TGTGCCAGCACCCGCGGAGGGCTTACCGGGGAGCTGTTTTTT.

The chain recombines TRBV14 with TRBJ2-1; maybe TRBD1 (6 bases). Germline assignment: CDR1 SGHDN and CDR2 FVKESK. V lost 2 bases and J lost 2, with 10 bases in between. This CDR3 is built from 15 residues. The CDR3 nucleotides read TGTGCCAGCAGCCAAATACAGGGCCCCTACAATGAGCAGTTCTTC. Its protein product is CASSQIQGPYNEQFF.

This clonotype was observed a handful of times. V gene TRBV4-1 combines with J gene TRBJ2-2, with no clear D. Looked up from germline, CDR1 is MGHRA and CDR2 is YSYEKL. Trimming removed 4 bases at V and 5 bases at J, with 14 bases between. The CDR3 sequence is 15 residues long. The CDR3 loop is CASSLGPYKTGELFF. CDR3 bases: TGCGCCAGCAGCCTTGGACCCTACAAAACCGGGGAGCTGTTTTTT.